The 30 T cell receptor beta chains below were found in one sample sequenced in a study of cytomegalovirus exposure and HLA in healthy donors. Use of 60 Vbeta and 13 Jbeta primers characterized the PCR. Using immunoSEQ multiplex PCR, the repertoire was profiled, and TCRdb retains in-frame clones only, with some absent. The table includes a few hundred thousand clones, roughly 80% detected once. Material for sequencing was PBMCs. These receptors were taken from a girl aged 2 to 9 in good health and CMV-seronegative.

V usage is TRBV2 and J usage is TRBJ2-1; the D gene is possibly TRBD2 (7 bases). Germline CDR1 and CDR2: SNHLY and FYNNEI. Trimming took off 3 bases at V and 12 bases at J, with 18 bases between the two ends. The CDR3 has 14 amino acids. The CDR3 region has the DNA TGTGCCAGCAGTGACGCGGGGGCGCCAATCGCGCAGTTCTTC. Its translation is CASSDAGAPIAQFF. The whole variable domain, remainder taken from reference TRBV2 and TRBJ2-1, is EPEVTQTPSHQVTQMGQEVILRCVPISNHLYFYWYRQILGQKVEFLVSFYNNEISEKSEIFDDQFSVERPDGSNFTLKIRSTKLEDSAMYFCASSDAGAPIAQFFGPGTRLTVL.

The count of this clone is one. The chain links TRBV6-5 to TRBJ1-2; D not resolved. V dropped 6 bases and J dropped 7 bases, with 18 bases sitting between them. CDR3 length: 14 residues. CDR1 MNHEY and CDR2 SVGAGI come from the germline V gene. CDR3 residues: CASSSPTVSGGYTF. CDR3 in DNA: TGTGCCAGCAGCTCACCCACAGTGAGTGGTGGCTACACCTTC.

CDR3 loop: CASRPLTHNEKLFF. The CDR3 region has the DNA TGTGCCAGCAGACCCCTAACTCATAATGAAAAACTGTTTTTT. This chain links TRBV6-5 with TRBJ1-4, with D uncertain. The CDR3 extends over 14 amino acids. Germline CDR1 reads MNHEY; CDR2 reads SVGAGI. V was pared by 6 bases and J by 4 bases, with 12 bases between.

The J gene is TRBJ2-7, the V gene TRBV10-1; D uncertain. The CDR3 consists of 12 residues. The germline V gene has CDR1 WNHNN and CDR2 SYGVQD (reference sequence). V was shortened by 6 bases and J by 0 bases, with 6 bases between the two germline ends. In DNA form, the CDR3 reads TGCGCCAGCAGCAGGTTCTCCTACGAGCAGTACTTC. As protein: CASSRFSYEQYF.

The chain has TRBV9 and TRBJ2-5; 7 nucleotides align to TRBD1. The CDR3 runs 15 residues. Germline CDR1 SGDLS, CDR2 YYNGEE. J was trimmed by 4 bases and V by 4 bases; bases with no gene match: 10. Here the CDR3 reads CASSNQHRGIETQYF. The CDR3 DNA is TGTGCCAGCAGCAACCAGCACAGGGGTATAGAGACCCAGTACTTC.

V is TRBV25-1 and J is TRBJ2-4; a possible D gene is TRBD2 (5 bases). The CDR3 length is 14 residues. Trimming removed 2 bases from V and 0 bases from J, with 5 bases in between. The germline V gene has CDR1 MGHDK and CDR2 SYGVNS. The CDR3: CASSEAGAKNIQYF. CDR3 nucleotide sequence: TGTGCCAGCAGTGAAGCGGGAGCCAAAAACATTCAGTACTTC.

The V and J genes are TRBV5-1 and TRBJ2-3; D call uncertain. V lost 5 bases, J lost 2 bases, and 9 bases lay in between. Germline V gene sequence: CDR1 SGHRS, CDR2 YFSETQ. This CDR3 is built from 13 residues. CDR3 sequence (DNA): TGCGCCAGCAGGGTGGGCCTCACAGATACGCAGTATTTT. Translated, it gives CASRVGLTDTQYF.

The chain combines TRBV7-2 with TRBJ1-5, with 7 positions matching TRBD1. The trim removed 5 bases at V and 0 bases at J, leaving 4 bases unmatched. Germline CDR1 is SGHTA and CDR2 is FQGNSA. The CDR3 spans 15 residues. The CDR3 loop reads CASSPGGYSNQPQHF. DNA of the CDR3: TGTGCCAGCAGCCCAGGGGGGTATAGCAATCAGCCCCAGCATTTT.

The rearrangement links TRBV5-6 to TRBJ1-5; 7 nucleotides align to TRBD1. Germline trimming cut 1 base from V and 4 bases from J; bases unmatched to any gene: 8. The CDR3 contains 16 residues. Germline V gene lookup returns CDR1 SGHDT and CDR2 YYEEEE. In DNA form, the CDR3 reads TGTGCCAGCAGCTTGAGGGACAGTCGGCCGAATCAGCCCCAGCATTTT. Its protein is CASSLRDSRPNQPQHF.

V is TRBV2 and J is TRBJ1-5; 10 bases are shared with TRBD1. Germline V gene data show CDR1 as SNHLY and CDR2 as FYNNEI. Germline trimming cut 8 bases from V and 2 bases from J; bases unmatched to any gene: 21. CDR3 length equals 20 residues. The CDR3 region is CASDTIPGQGQGSGNQPQHF. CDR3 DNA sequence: TGTGCCAGCGACACAATCCCGGGACAGGGGCAGGGTTCGGGCAATCAGCCCCAGCATTTT.

CDR3 in DNA: TGTGCCAGCAGCTTGCAGGTGACTGAAGCTTTCTTT. It codes for CASSLQVTEAFF. The gene calls are TRBV7-9 and TRBJ1-1; D uncertain. The CDR3 contains 12 residues. The V and J ends lost 3 bases and 5 bases respectively, with 7 bases between them. The germline gives CDR1 SEHNR, CDR2 FQNEAQ (reference sequence).

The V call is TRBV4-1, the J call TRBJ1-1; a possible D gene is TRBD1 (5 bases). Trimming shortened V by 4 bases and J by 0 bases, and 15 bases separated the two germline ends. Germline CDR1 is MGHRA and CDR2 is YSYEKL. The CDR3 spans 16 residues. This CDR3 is CASSPTTATLNTEAFF. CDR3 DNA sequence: TGCGCCAGCAGCCCGACGACAGCCACCCTGAACACTGAAGCTTTCTTT.

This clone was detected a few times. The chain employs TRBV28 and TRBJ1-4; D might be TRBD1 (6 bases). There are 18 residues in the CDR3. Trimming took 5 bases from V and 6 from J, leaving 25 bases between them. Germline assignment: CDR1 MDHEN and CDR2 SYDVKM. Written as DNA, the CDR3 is TGTGCCAGCAGTCACAGCCGGGACATCCCCGTTGGGGATGAAAAACTGTTTTTT. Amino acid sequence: CASSHSRDIPVGDEKLFF.

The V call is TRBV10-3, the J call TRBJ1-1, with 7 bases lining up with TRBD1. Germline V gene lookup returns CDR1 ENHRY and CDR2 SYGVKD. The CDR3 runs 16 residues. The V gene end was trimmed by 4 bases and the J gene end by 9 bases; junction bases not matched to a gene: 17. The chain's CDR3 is CAISAWLGQRIGQAFF. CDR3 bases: TGTGCCATCAGTGCCTGGTTGGGACAGAGGATAGGACAAGCTTTCTTT.

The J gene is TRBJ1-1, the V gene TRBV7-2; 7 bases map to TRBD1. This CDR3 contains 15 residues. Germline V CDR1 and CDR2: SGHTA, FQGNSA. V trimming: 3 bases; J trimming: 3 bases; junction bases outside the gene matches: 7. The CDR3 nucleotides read TGTGCCAGCAGCTTCCAGACAGGGCGGGACACTGAAGCTTTCTTT. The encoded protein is CASSFQTGRDTEAFF.

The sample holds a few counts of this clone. CDR3 DNA: TGTGCCAGCAGCCTTACCAGACAGTCCAATCAGCCCCAGCATTTT. It is translated as CASSLTRQSNQPQHF. The chain recombines TRBV7-2 with TRBJ1-5; D possibly corresponds to TRBD1 (5 bases). V was shortened by 5 bases and J by 3 bases, with 14 bases between the two germline ends. The germline CDR1 and CDR2 sequences are SGHTA and FQGNSA. The CDR3 sequence is 15 residues long.

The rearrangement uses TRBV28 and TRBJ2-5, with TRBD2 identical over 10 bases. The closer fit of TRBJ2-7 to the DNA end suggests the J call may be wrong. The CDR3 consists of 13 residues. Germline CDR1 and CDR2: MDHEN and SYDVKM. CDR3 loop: CASSPSGSYEQYF. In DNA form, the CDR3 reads TGTGCCAGCAGTCCTAGCGGGAGTTACGAGCAGTACTTC.

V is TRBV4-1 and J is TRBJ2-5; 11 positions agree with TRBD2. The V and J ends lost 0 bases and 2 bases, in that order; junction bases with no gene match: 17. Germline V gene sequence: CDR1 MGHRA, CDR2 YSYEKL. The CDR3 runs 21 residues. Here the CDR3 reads CASSQEHFSGGAGSKQETQYF. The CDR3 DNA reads TGCGCCAGCAGCCAAGAACACTTTAGCGGGGGGGCGGGTTCCAAACAAGAGACCCAGTACTTC.

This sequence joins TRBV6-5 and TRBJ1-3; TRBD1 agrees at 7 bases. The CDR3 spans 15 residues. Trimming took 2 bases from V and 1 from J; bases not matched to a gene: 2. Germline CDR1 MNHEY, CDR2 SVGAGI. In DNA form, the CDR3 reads TGTGCCAGCAGTTACAAGGGGGCGTCTGGAAACACCATATATTTT. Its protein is CASSYKGASGNTIYF.

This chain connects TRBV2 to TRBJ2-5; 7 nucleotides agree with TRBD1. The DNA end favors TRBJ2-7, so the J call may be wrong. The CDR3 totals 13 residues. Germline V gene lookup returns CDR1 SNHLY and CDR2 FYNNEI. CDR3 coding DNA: TGTGCCAGCAGTGATGCAGGGGGCTACGAGCAGTACTTC. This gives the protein CASSDAGGYEQYF.

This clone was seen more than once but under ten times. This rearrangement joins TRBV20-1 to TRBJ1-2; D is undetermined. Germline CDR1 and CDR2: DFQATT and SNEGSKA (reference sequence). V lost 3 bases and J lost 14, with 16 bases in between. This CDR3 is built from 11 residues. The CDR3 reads CSASLSTKVTF. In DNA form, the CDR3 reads TGCAGTGCTAGCCTGTCGACAAAAGTGACCTTC.

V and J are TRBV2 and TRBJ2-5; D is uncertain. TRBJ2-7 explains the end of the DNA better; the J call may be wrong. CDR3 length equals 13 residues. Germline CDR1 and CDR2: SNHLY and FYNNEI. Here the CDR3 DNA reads TGTGCCAGCAGTGAAGCTGAGTTGTACGAGCAGTACTTC. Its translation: CASSEAELYEQYF.

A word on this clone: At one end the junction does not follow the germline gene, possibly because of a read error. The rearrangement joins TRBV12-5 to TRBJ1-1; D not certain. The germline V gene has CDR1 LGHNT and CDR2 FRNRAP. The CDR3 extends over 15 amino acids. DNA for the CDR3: TGTGCTAGTGTCCCATCCCTCCAGTTGAACAGTGAAGCTTTCTTT. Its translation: CASVPSLQLNSEAFF.

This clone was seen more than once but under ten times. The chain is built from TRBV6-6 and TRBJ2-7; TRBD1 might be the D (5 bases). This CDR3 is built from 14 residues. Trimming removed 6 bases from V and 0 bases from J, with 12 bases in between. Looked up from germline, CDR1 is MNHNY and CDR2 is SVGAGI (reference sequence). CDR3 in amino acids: CASSQTASSYEQYF. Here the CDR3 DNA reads TGTGCCAGCAGCCAGACAGCGAGCTCCTACGAGCAGTACTTC.

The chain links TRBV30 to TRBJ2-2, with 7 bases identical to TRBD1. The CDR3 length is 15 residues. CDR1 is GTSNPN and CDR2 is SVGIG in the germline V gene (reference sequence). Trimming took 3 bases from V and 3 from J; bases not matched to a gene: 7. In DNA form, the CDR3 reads TGTGCCTGGAGGACACCGGGACAGTACACCGGGGAGCTGTTTTTT. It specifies CAWRTPGQYTGELFF.

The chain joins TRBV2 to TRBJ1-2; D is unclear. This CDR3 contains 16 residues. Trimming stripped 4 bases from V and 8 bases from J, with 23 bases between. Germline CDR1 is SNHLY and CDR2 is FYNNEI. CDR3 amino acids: CASSALVAAQVGGYTF. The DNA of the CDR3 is TGTGCCAGCAGTGCACTCGTCGCCGCCCAGGTGGGCGGCTACACCTTC.

This CDR3 reads CASSQETSGGASSFGELFF. Written as DNA, the CDR3 is TGTGCCAGCAGCCAAGAGACTAGCGGGGGGGCCTCTTCGTTCGGGGAGCTGTTTTTT. The V and J genes are TRBV4-2 and TRBJ2-2; TRBD2 aligns across 14 bases. In germline, CDR1 is LGHNA, CDR2 YNFKEQ. V was pared by 0 bases and J by 7 bases, with 10 bases of the junction left unmatched. The CDR3 spans 19 residues.

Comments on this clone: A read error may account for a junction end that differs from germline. The CDR3 loop reads CASSLFLRGAARETRYF. CDR3 DNA: TGTGCCAGCAGTTTATTTCTTCGGGGAGCGGCCCGAGAGACCCGGTACTTC. V gene TRBV28 combines with J gene TRBJ2-5, with a possible D match to TRBD2 (5 bases). CDR3 size: 17 residues. CDR1 and CDR2 from the germline V gene are MDHEN and SYDVKM.

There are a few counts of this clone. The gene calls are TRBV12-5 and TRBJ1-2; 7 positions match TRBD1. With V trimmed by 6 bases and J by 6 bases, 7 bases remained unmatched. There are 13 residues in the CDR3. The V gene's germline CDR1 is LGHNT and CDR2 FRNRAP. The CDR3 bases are TGTGCTAGTGGAACCCCCGACAGGGATGGCTACACCTTC. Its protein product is CASGTPDRDGYTF.

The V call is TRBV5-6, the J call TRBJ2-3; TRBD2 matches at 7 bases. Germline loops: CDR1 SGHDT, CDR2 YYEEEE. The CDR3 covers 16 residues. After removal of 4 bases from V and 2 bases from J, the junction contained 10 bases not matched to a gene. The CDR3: CASSHLLRGNTDTQYF. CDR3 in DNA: TGTGCCAGCAGCCACCTTTTGCGGGGGAACACAGATACGCAGTATTTT. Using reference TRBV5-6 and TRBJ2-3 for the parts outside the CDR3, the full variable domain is DAGVTQSPTHLIKTRGQQVTLRCSPKSGHDTVSWYQQALGQGPQFIFQYYEEEERQRGNFPDRFSGHQFPNYSSELNVNALLLGDSALYLCASSHLLRGNTDTQYFGPGTRLTVL.